In its sample, the clone carrying this T cell receptor beta chain was seen a few times. Its matching antigen is unknown. CD45RO/CCR7/CD25/CD127/CD95/CD27 staining was used to isolate CD4+ naive, central memory, regulatory and stem cell-like memory cells by sorting. There are 13 residues in the CDR3. CDR1 and CDR2 (germline): MNHEY, SMNVEV (reference sequence). V was pared by 8 bases and J by 1 base, with 11 bases between. cDNA synthesis used the whole RNA isolate, giving expressed TCRB sequences. TCRdb's table, derived via immunoSEQ multiplex PCR, lists solely in-frame clones and lacks some. The data show 130,000 to 150,000 clones, 13% seen once. The data belong to a study of beta chain features in type 1 diabetes. General study findings and limits: Sequencing of cDNA might inflate the share of cells that strongly express TCR. Naive, central memory and Treg TCRB repertoires seemed to resemble each other more closely in patients than they did in healthy donors. When Type 1 diabetes patients were examined, their TCRB CDR3s proved moderately but significantly shorter in all four CD4+ subsets.

This sequence was found in a man aged 18 to 30 with type 1 diabetes. J is TRBJ2-5 and V is TRBV27, with a weak D call TRBD1 (7 bases). Sequencing was performed on central memory CD4+ T cells from blood. The DNA for the CDR3 is TGTGCCAGCTCGCGGGACAGCCAAGAGACCCAGTACTTC. It codes for CASSRDSQETQYF.